A single sample gave rise to the 31 T cell receptor beta chains below, sequenced in a study of cytomegalovirus exposure and HLA in healthy donors. The assay was immunoSEQ multiplex PCR, and TCRdb's table has in-frame clones only and misses some. The sample lists fewer than 200,000 clones; 85% were seen once. Sequenced sample: PBMCs. The receptors derive from a man between 18 and 29 years old in good health and CMV-seropositive.

The chain recombines TRBV6-1 with TRBJ2-7; maybe TRBD2 (6 bases). Per the germline V gene, CDR1 is MNHNS and CDR2 is SASEGT. V was trimmed by 3 bases and J by 10 bases, leaving 19 bases between them. CDR3 length: 14 amino acids. The CDR3 region is CASSEGGVLLVQYF. The CDR3 nucleotides read TGTGCCAGCAGTGAGGGAGGTGTACTTTTGGTCCAGTACTTC.

This clone was seen only once. The gene calls are TRBV27 and TRBJ1-2; weak D call: TRBD1 (5 bases). Trimming removed 2 bases at V and 2 bases at J, with 6 bases between. There are 13 residues in the CDR3. Per germline, CDR1 MNHEY and CDR2 SMNVEV (reference sequence). Here the CDR3 reads CASSLKGNYGYTF. DNA for the CDR3: TGTGCCAGCAGTTTAAAGGGGAACTATGGCTACACCTTC.

V is TRBV29-1 and J is TRBJ2-3; D not resolved. The CDR3 is 14 amino acids. The germline V gene has CDR1 SQVTM and CDR2 ANQGSEA. The ends were cut back, 5 bases at V and 3 bases at J, with 15 bases in the middle. This CDR3 reads CSVLPSRATDTQYF. The DNA for the CDR3 is TGCAGCGTTCTTCCCAGCCGAGCGACAGATACGCAGTATTTT.

This rearrangement joins TRBV27 to TRBJ1-4, with 7 nucleotides matching TRBD1. The CDR3 covers 19 residues. J was trimmed by 6 bases and V by 3 bases; bases with no gene match: 19. CDR1 and CDR2 (germline): MNHEY, SMNVEV (reference sequence). The CDR3 sequence is CASSFPRQGQPRGYEKLFF. DNA for the CDR3: TGTGCCAGCAGTTTTCCTCGACAGGGCCAGCCGAGGGGGTATGAAAAACTGTTTTTT.

CDR3 loop: CASSFSGVGYEQYF. Written as DNA, the CDR3 is TGTGCCAGCAGTTTCAGCGGAGTGGGGTACGAGCAGTACTTC. The rearrangement uses TRBV6-5 and TRBJ2-7, with D possibly TRBD2 on 5 matching bases. V lost 4 bases and J 4 bases, leaving 14 bases between the germline ends. The length of the CDR3 is 14 residues. The germline gives CDR1 MNHEY, CDR2 SVGAGI.

The chain joins TRBV9 to TRBJ1-2; D is perhaps TRBD1 (6 bases). Germline CDR1 and CDR2: SGDLS and YYNGEE. The ends were cut back, 0 bases at V and 8 bases at J, with 11 bases in the middle. The CDR3 has 13 amino acids. CDR3 sequence: CASSVVTGRGYTF. The CDR3 DNA reads as TGTGCCAGCAGCGTAGTAACAGGGCGAGGCTACACCTTC. The whole variable domain, filled in from reference TRBV9 and TRBJ1-2, reads DSGVTQTPKHLITATGQRVTLRCSPRSGDLSVYWYQQSLDQGLQFLIQYYNGEERAKGNILERFSAQQFPDLHSELNLSSLELGDSALYFCASSVVTGRGYTFGSGTRLTVV.

In DNA form, the CDR3 reads TGTGCCATCAGACCCGCCGGGAACCAAGAGACCCAGTACTTC. Translated: CAIRPAGNQETQYF. V usage is TRBV10-3 and J usage is TRBJ2-5, with D perhaps matching TRBD2 (5 bases). Per the germline V gene, CDR1 is ENHRY and CDR2 is SYGVKD. Trimming shortened V by 6 bases and J by 0 bases, and 11 bases separated the two germline ends. The CDR3 has 14 amino acids.

V gene TRBV11-3 combines with J gene TRBJ2-1; D is unresolved. The V gene's germline CDR1 is SGHNT and CDR2 YENEEA. This CDR3 has 15 amino acids. V was cut by 1 base and J by 1 base, with 8 bases left in between. The CDR3 sequence is CASSLARQSYNEQFF. CDR3 in DNA: TGTGCCAGCAGCTTAGCTAGGCAATCCTACAATGAGCAGTTCTTC.

V and J are TRBV30 and TRBJ2-3; 8 bases fit TRBD2. Germline trimming cut 0 bases from V and 14 bases from J; bases unmatched to any gene: 7. This CDR3 comprises 12 residues. Germline CDR1 is GTSNPN and CDR2 is SVGIG (reference sequence). In nucleotides, the CDR3 is TGTGCCTGGAGTGTACCAGCGGGAGAACTGTATTTT. Amino acids: CAWSVPAGELYF. Full variable domain (remainder filled in from reference TRBV30 and TRBJ2-3): SQTIHQWPATLVQPVGSPLSLECTVEGTSNPNLYWYRQAAGRGLQLLFYSVGIGQISSEVPQNLSASRPQDRQFILSSKKLLLSDSGFYLCAWSVPAGELYFGPGTRLTVL.

This clone was observed a single time. The rearrangement uses TRBV29-1 and TRBJ2-7; D is possibly TRBD2 (5 bases). The V end lost 4 bases, the J end lost 2 bases, and 12 bases lay between the germline ends. CDR3 length: 13 amino acids. Germline values: CDR1 SQVTM, CDR2 ANQGSEA. Here the CDR3 reads CSVVLRGTYEQYF. CDR3 nucleotides: TGCAGCGTTGTTCTCCGGGGAACCTACGAGCAGTACTTC.

The genes are TRBV2 and TRBJ1-1, with TRBD1 matching over 8 bases. Germline CDR1 is SNHLY and CDR2 is FYNNEI. The CDR3 covers 15 residues. V was clipped by 6 bases and J by 5 bases; unmatched bases: 11. This CDR3 is CASSAQGQGGTEAFF. CDR3 nucleotides: TGTGCCAGCAGCGCCCAAGGACAGGGTGGAACTGAAGCTTTCTTT.

The chain joins TRBV5-6 to TRBJ2-1, with 11 bases matching TRBD2. The CDR3 is 19 amino acids. The germline V gene encodes CDR1 SGHDT and CDR2 YYEEEE. V dropped 0 bases and J dropped 0; count of bases not matched to a gene: 8. The CDR3 sequence is CASSLAGLAVVSSYNEQFF. CDR3 sequence (DNA): TGTGCCAGCAGCTTGGCGGGACTAGCGGTAGTGAGCTCCTACAATGAGCAGTTCTTC.

This chain connects TRBV9 to TRBJ1-1, with 7 bases identical to TRBD1. Germline CDR1 reads SGDLS; CDR2 reads YYNGEE. The CDR3 length is 12 residues. The V and J ends lost 4 bases and 10 bases, in that order; junction bases with no gene match: 7. The CDR3 coding sequence is TGTGCCAGCAGCACCCGCAGGGGGACAGCTTTCTTT. Encoded protein: CASSTRRGTAFF. The full variable domain, its missing parts supplied by reference TRBV9 and TRBJ1-1, is DSGVTQTPKHLITATGQRVTLRCSPRSGDLSVYWYQQSLDQGLQFLIQYYNGEERAKGNILERFSAQQFPDLHSELNLSSLELGDSALYFCASSTRRGTAFFGQGTRLTVV.

The chain combines TRBV4-2 with TRBJ1-4; 7 positions agree with TRBD1. The V gene's germline CDR1 is LGHNA and CDR2 YNFKEQ. The CDR3 consists of 17 residues. Trimming removed 0 bases from V and 6 bases from J; junction bases left unmatched: 10. CDR3 DNA: TGTGCCAGCAGCCAAGACCCCCAGGGGGGTCGGGATGAAAAACTGTTTTTT. Its protein product is CASSQDPQGGRDEKLFF.

The V gene is TRBV2, the J gene TRBJ1-2; TRBD1 matches 7 bases. Germline lookup yields CDR1 SNHLY and CDR2 FYNNEI. This CDR3 comprises 14 residues. Unmatched junction bases numbered 8, after V lost 7 bases and J lost 3 bases. The CDR3 region is CASTRGTVDYGYTF. The DNA of the CDR3 is TGTGCCAGCACTCGGGGGACAGTCGACTATGGCTACACCTTC. The whole variable domain, remainder taken from reference TRBV2 and TRBJ1-2, is EPEVTQTPSHQVTQMGQEVILRCVPISNHLYFYWYRQILGQKVEFLVSFYNNEISEKSEIFDDQFSVERPDGSNFTLKIRSTKLEDSAMYFCASTRGTVDYGYTFGSGTRLTVV.

The rearrangement links TRBV28 to TRBJ2-1; 13 bases fit TRBD2. J gave up 1 base and V 7 bases, and 4 bases lay outside the gene matches. The germline gives CDR1 MDHEN, CDR2 SYDVKM. The CDR3 loop spans 16 amino acids. This CDR3 is CASIETSGRSYNEQFF. The CDR3 DNA sequence: TGTGCCAGCATAGAGACTAGCGGGAGGTCCTACAATGAGCAGTTCTTC.

This chain connects TRBV27 to TRBJ2-1, with D possibly matching TRBD2 (6 bases). The ends were cut back, 3 bases at V and 2 bases at J, with 11 bases in the middle. CDR1 MNHEY and CDR2 SMNVEV come from the germline V gene (reference sequence). The CDR3 totals 15 residues. The CDR3 region is CASSFGGRPYNEQFF. The CDR3 DNA is TGTGCCAGCAGTTTCGGTGGGAGGCCCTACAATGAGCAGTTCTTC.

This chain links TRBV5-6 with TRBJ2-3; D is possibly TRBD2 (6 bases). Deletions cut 1 base from V and 6 bases from J, with 15 bases between. CDR1 and CDR2 (germline): SGHDT, YYEEEE. The CDR3 runs 15 residues. The CDR3 spells CASSLLRGSGDTQYF. The CDR3 DNA reads TGTGCCAGCAGCTTGTTACGGGGGTCAGGGGATACGCAGTATTTT.

The chain couples TRBV2 to TRBJ1-2, with TRBD1 as a possible D gene (6 bases). Germline V gene sequence: CDR1 SNHLY, CDR2 FYNNEI. CDR3 length: 14 residues. V was trimmed by 3 bases and J by 6 bases, leaving 14 bases between them. CDR3 sequence reads: CASSDGYRENGYTF. CDR3 nucleotide sequence: TGTGCCAGCAGTGACGGCTACAGGGAGAATGGCTACACCTTC.

The genes are TRBV11-2 and TRBJ2-5; 9 bases map to TRBD2. J lost 1 base, V lost 5 bases, and 11 bases had no gene match. Germline assignment: CDR1 SGHAT and CDR2 FQNNGV. CDR3 length: 17 residues. The CDR3 coding sequence is TGTGCCAGCAGCCATATATTAGCGGGAGAAGGCCAAGAGACCCAGTACTTC. It codes for CASSHILAGEGQETQYF.

The CDR3 is CASTWDRDTEAFF. CDR3 nucleotide sequence: TGTGCCAGCACCTGGGACAGGGACACTGAAGCTTTCTTT. This chain joins TRBV28 and TRBJ1-1, with TRBD1 matching over 9 bases. The J segment lost 3 bases and the V segment lost 7 bases, leaving 3 bases of the junction unmatched. The CDR3 consists of 13 residues. Germline V lookup: CDR1 MDHEN, CDR2 SYDVKM.

The chain links TRBV2 to TRBJ2-3; a weak D match, TRBD2 (6 bases). Trimming took off 5 bases at V and 1 base at J, with 16 bases between the two ends. Per the germline V gene, CDR1 is SNHLY and CDR2 is FYNNEI. The CDR3 consists of 16 residues. The CDR3 region has the DNA TGTGCCAGCAGTCTCCGAGCGGGCGGACGCACAGATACGCAGTATTTT. Amino acids: CASSLRAGGRTDTQYF.

The chain couples TRBV28 to TRBJ1-1; tentatively, D is TRBD1 (6 bases). V lost 5 bases to trimming and J lost 3 bases, with 16 bases between them. Germline CDR1 is MDHEN and CDR2 is SYDVKM. The CDR3 is 15 residues long. The CDR3 spells CASSPRGEGDTEAFF. The CDR3 DNA follows: TGTGCCAGCAGTCCCCGTGGAGAGGGGGACACTGAAGCTTTCTTT.

The chain employs TRBV4-1 and TRBJ1-5; TRBD1 agrees at 7 bases. This CDR3 contains 16 residues. Trimming cost V 0 bases and J 9 bases; bases outside gene matches: 11. The germline V gene encodes CDR1 MGHRA and CDR2 YSYEKL. CDR3 amino acids: CASSQEGGLPHRPQHF. The CDR3 nucleotides read TGCGCCAGCAGCCAAGAAGGGGGCCTCCCCCATCGGCCCCAGCATTTT.

This clone was observed a handful of times. CDR3: CASSLNRGGITEAFF. Here the CDR3 DNA reads TGTGCCAGCTCTCTTAACAGGGGGGGAATAACTGAAGCTTTCTTT. This chain connects TRBV7-3 to TRBJ1-1, with 8 bases aligning to TRBD1. Germline assignment: CDR1 SGHTA and CDR2 FQGTGA. This CDR3 has 15 amino acids. Trimming took 8 bases from V and 5 from J; bases not matched to a gene: 13.

This chain connects TRBV5-1 to TRBJ1-5; D gene uncertain. With 0 bases removed from V and 0 bases from J, the gap between germline ends came to 7 bases. This CDR3 is 15 amino acids long. Germline-derived CDR1 and CDR2 are SGHRS and YFSETQ. The CDR3 sequence is CASSLDSYSNQPQHF. The CDR3 DNA reads as TGCGCCAGCAGCTTGGACTCTTATAGCAATCAGCCCCAGCATTTT. Supplemented by reference TRBV5-1 and TRBJ1-5, the full variable domain reads KAGVTQTPRYLIKTRGQQVTLSCSPISGHRSVSWYQQTPGQGLQFLFEYFSETQRNKGNFPGRFSGRQFSNSRSEMNVSTLELGDSALYLCASSLDSYSNQPQHFGDGTRLSIL.

The chain couples TRBV5-8 to TRBJ2-1; TRBD2 matches 7 bases. The ends lost 4 bases at V and 14 bases at J; junction bases unmatched: 9. Germline CDR1 and CDR2: SGHTS and YDEGEE. This CDR3 is built from 12 residues. The CDR3 coding sequence is TGTGCCAGCAGCCTAACTAGCGTGAGGGAGTTCTTC. This encodes CASSLTSVREFF.

V and J are TRBV5-5 and TRBJ1-1; no reliable D call. This CDR3 contains 14 residues. CDR1 is SGHKS and CDR2 is YYEKEE in the germline V gene (reference sequence). V lost 2 bases and J 5 bases, leaving 13 bases between the germline ends. For the CDR3, the DNA is TGTGCCAGCAGCTTTAATGAGGGAGGGACTGAAGCTTTCTTT. The encoded protein is CASSFNEGGTEAFF.

This chain uses TRBV6-5 with TRBJ1-5, with a possible D match to TRBD1 (5 bases). Germline-derived CDR1 and CDR2 are MNHEY and SVGAGI. Trimming took off 2 bases at V and 1 base at J, with 9 bases between the two ends. CDR3 size: 15 residues. The CDR3 sequence is CASSYGGASNQPQHF. For the CDR3, the DNA is TGTGCCAGCAGTTACGGCGGGGCAAGCAATCAGCCCCAGCATTTT.

This clone was counted once. The chain couples TRBV5-1 to TRBJ2-3; the match to TRBD2 covers 7 bases. This CDR3 is 16 amino acids long. The germline CDR1 and CDR2 sequences are SGHRS and YFSETQ. Trimming cost V 4 bases and J 2 bases; bases outside gene matches: 10. CDR3 nucleotide sequence: TGCGCCAGCAGCCGCGGGGAGGGCGGGAACACAGATACGCAGTATTTT. Protein product: CASSRGEGGNTDTQYF.

The chain recombines TRBV7-9 with TRBJ1-6, with 7 bases matching TRBD1. This CDR3 region has 14 residues. Germline assignment: CDR1 SEHNR and CDR2 FQNEAQ (reference sequence). V shed 5 bases and J 6 bases; nucleotides not matched to a gene: 4. CDR3 coding DNA: TGTGCCAGCAGCGCGCGACAGGGTAATTCACCCCTCCACTTT. It yields the protein CASSARQGNSPLHF.